Detailed here is one T cell receptor (beta chain). Its specificity is not known. Germline assignment: CDR1 SGHDT and CDR2 YYEEEE. This CDR3 is 17 amino acids long. Unmatched junction bases numbered 6, after V lost 1 base and J lost 1 base. At the time of sampling, donors were nominally healthy, though unrecorded immune exposures were likely. The data are from a study of cytomegalovirus exposure and HLA in healthy donors. The PCR was carried out with 60 Vbeta primers and 13 Jbeta primers. The protocol was immunoSEQ multiplex PCR, while the TCRdb copy is restricted to in-frame clones and leaves out a portion. The table lists 84,000 or so clones, around 85% of them singletons. Broader study findings: The study carried out a later analysis of TCR beta sequences. It associated some 17,000 of them with specific HLA alleles at a false discovery rate of 0.05. A reported reduction in N-insertions relative to the approximately 690-donor mean was seen in an Asian-associated ancestry cluster in a later analysis.

The chain is built from TRBV5-6 and TRBJ2-2, with 8 bases aligning to TRBD1. Input material: PBMCs. The TCR sequence derives from a human donor in good health. CDR3 amino acids: CASSLRRGTGNTGELFF. CDR3 sequence (DNA): TGTGCCAGCAGCTTGAGGAGGGGGACAGGGAACACCGGGGAGCTGTTTTTT. Together with reference TRBV5-6 and TRBJ2-2, the CDR3 gives the full variable domain: DAGVTQSPTHLIKTRGQQVTLRCSPKSGHDTVSWYQQALGQGPQFIFQYYEEEERQRGNFPDRFSGHQFPNYSSELNVNALLLGDSALYLCASSLRRGTGNTGELFFGEGSRLTVL.